The clone carrying this TCR beta chain has a single count. The CDR3 consists of 15 residues. Germline CDR1 reads SGHRS; CDR2 reads YFSETQ. With V trimmed by 6 bases and J by 2 bases, 10 bases remained unmatched. This sample is drawn from a study of blood T cell repertoires in COVID-19. Clones were sequenced by immunoSEQ multiplex PCR, and TCRdb holds only the in-frame ones, with some missing. The table lists about 210,000 clones, roughly 78% of them singletons, with about 12% in the top ten. V and J are TRBV5-1 and TRBJ2-7; 8 bases align to TRBD1. Sequenced: peripheral blood. The clonotype comes from a woman aged 40 to 50 with acute or convalescent COVID-19. CDR3 residues: CASTATGTGTYEQYF. CDR3 DNA sequence: TGCGCCAGCACCGCGACCGGGACAGGAACCTACGAGCAGTACTTC.